Sequencing of this T cell receptor beta chain was carried out in a study of CD8 T cells in ankylosing spondylitis. Using its own MiXCR run on the 5' RACE reads, TCRdb lists one record per CDR3 protein. The profile shows nearly 350,000 distinct CDR3 sequences, approximately 14% of them singletons. Germline values: CDR1 SQVTM, CDR2 ANQGSEA. This CDR3 is built from 12 residues. V shed 7 bases and J 6 bases; nucleotides not matched to a gene: 1. There are a few counts of this clonotype. The chain combines TRBV29-1 with TRBJ1-4, with TRBD1 identical over 11 bases. The sequenced sample was blood, either unsorted or a sorted T cell fraction (not recorded which). The sequence came from a male donor with ankylosing spondylitis or in good health (not recorded which). CDR3 loop: CSAGQGDEKLFF. The CDR3 nucleotides read TGCAGCGCGGGACAGGGGGATGAAAAACTGTTTTTT.